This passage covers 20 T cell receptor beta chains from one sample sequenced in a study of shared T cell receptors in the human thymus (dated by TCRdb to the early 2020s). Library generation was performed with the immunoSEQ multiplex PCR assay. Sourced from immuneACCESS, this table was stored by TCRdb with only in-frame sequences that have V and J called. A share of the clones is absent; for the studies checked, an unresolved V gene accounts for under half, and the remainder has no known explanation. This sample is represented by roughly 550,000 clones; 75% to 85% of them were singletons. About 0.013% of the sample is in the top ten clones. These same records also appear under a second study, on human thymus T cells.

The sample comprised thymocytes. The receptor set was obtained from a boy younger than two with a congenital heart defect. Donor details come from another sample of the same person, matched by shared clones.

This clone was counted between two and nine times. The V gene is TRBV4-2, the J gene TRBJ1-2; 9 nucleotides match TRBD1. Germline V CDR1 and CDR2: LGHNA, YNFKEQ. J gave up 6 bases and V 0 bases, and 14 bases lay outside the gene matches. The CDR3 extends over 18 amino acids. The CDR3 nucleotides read TGTGCCAGCAGCCAAGATTGGGGAGATGGGGGACAGGGAAATGGCTACACCTTC. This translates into CASSQDWGDGGQGNGYTF.

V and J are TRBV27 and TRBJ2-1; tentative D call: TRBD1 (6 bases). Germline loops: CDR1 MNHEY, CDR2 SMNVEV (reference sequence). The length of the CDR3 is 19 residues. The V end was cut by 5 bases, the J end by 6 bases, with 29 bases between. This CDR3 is CASSPTGTRSLPLSNEQFF. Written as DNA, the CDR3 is TGTGCCAGCAGTCCCACAGGGACGAGGAGCCTCCCATTATCCAATGAGCAGTTCTTC.

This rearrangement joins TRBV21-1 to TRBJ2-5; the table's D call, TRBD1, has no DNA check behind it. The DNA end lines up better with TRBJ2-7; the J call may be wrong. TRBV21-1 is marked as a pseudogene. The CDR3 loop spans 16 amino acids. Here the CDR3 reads CASSSPGTVLSYEQYF. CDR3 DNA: TGTGCCAGCAGCTCCCCCGGGACAGTTCTCTCCTACGAGCAGTACTTC.

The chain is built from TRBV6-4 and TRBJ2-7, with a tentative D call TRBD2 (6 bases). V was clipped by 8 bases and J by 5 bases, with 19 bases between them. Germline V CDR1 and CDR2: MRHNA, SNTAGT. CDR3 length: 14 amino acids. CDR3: CASPQEVGRHEQYF. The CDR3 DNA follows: TGTGCCAGCCCACAGGAGGTGGGGAGGCACGAGCAGTACTTC.

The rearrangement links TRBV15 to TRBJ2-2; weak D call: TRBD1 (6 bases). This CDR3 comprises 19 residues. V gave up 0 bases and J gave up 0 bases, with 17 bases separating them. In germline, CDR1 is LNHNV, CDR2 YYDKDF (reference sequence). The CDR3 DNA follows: TGTGCCACCAGCAGAGATACCACCACAGGGAGTTCGAACACCGGGGAGCTGTTTTTT. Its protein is CATSRDTTTGSSNTGELFF.

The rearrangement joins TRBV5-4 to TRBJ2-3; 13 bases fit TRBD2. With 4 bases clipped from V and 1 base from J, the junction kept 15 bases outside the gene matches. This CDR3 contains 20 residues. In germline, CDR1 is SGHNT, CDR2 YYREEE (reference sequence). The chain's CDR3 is CASSRTSGSSGVRGTDTQYF. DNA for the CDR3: TGTGCCAGCAGCAGGACTAGCGGGAGTTCCGGCGTCCGGGGCACAGATACGCAGTATTTT.

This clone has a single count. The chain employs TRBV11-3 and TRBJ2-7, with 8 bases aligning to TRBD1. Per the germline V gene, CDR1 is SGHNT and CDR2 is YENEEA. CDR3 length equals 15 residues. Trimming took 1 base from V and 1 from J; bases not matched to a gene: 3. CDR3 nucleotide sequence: TGTGCCAGCAGCTTAGCCAGGGGGCCATCCTACGAGCAGTACTTC. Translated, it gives CASSLARGPSYEQYF.

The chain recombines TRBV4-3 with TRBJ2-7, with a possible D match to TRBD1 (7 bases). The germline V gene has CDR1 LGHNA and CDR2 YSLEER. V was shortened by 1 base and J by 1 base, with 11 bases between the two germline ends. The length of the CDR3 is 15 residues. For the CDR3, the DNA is TGCGCCAGCAGCCAAGGACAGGGACTTTCCTACGAGCAGTACTTC. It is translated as CASSQGQGLSYEQYF.

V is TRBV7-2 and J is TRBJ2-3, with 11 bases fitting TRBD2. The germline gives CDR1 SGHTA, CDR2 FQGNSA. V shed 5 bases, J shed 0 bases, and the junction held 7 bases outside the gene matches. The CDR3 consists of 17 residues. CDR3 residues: CASSPKGTSGSTDTQYF. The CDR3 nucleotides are TGTGCCAGCAGCCCAAAGGGGACTAGCGGAAGCACAGATACGCAGTATTTT.

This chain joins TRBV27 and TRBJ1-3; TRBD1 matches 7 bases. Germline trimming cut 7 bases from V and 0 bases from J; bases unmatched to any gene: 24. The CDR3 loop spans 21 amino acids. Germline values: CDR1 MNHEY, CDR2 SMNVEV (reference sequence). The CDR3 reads CASTPRDRKASGVLSGNTIYF. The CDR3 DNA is TGTGCCAGCACCCCTAGGGACAGAAAGGCCTCGGGGGTGCTCTCTGGAAACACCATATATTTT.

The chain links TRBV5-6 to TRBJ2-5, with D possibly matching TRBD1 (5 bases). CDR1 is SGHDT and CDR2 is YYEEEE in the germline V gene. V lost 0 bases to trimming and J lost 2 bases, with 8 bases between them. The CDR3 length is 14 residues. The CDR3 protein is CASSLEGKQETQYF. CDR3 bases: TGTGCCAGCAGCTTGGAGGGGAAGCAAGAGACCCAGTACTTC.

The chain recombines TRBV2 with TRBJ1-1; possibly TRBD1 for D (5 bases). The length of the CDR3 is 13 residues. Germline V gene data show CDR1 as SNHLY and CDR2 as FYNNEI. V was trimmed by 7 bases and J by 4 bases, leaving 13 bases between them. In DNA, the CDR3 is TGTGCCAGCATAGGGGTATTGGCCACTGAAGCTTTCTTT. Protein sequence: CASIGVLATEAFF. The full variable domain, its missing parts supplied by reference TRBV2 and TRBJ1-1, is EPEVTQTPSHQVTQMGQEVILRCVPISNHLYFYWYRQILGQKVEFLVSFYNNEISEKSEIFDDQFSVERPDGSNFTLKIRSTKLEDSAMYFCASIGVLATEAFFGQGTRLTVV.

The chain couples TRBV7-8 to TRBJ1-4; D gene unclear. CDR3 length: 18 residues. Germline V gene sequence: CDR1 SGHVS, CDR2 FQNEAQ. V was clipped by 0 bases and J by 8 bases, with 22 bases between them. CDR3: CASSLARLTGSWREKLFF. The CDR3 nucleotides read TGTGCCAGCAGCTTAGCTAGGTTAACGGGGAGTTGGAGGGAAAAACTGTTTTTT.

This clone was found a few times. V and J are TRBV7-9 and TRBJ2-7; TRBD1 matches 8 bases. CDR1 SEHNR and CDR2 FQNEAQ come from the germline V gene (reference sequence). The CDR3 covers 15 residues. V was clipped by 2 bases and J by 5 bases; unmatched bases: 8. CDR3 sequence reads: CASSLPLDREHEQYF. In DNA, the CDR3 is TGTGCCAGCAGCTTACCCTTGGACAGGGAACACGAGCAGTACTTC. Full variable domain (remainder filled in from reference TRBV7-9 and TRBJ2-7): DTGVSQNPRHKITKRGQNVTFRCDPISEHNRLYWYRQTLGQGPEFLTYFQNEAQLEKSRLLSDRFSAERPKGSFSTLEIQRTEQGDSAMYLCASSLPLDREHEQYFGPGTRLTVT.

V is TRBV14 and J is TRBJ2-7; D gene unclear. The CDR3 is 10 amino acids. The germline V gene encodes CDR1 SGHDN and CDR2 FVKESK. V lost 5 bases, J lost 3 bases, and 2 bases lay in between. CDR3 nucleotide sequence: TGTGCCAGCAGCTACTACGAGCAGTACTTC. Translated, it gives CASSYYEQYF.

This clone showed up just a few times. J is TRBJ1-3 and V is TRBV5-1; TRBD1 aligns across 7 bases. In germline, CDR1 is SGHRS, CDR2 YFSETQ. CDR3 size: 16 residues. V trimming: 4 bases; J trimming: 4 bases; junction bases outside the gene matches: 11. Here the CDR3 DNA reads TGCGCCAGCAGCCTACTTCCCGGGACAGAGGGAAACACCATATATTTT. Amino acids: CASSLLPGTEGNTIYF.

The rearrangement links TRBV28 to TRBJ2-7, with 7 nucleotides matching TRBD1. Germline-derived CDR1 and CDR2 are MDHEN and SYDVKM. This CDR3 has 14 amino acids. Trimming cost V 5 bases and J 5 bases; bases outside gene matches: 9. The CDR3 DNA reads TGTGCCAGCAGTGTAGAGGGGGCTGGGCACGAGCAGTACTTC. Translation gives CASSVEGAGHEQYF.

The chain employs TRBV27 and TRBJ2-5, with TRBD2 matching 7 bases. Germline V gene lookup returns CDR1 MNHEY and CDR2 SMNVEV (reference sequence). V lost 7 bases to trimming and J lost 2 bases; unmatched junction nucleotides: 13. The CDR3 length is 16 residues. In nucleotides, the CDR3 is TGTGCCAGCACCCCGGGGAAACAGCGGGAACAAGAGACCCAGTACTTC. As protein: CASTPGKQREQETQYF.

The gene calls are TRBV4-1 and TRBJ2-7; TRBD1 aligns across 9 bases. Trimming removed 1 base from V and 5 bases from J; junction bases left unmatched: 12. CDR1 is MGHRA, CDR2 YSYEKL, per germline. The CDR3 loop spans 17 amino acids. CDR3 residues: CASSQAASGQGIDEQYF. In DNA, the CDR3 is TGCGCCAGCAGCCAAGCGGCCTCCGGACAGGGGATCGACGAGCAGTACTTC.

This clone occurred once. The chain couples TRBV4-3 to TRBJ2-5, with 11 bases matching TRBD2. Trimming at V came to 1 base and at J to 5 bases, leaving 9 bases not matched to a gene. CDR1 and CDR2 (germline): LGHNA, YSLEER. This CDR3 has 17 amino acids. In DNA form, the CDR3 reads TGCGCCAGCAGCCAAGCCCGGACTAGCGGGTCGGTGGAGACCCAGTACTTC. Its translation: CASSQARTSGSVETQYF.